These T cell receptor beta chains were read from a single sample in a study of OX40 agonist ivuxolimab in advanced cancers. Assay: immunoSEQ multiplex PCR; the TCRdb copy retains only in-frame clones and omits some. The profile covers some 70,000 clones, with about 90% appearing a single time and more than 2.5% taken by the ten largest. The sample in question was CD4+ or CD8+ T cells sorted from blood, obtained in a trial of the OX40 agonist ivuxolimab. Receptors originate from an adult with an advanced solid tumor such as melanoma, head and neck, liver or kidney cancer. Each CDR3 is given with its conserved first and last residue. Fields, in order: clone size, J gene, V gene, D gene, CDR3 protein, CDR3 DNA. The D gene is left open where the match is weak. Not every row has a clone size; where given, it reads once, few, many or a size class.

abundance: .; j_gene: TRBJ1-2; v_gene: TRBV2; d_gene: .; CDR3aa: CASSESGVYGYTF; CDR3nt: TGTGCCAGCAGTGAAAGTGGTGTCTATGGCTACACCTTC
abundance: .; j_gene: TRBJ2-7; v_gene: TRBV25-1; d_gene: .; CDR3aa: CASSPQGNEQYF; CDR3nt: TGTGCCAGCAGTCCCCAGGGTAACGAGCAGTACTTC
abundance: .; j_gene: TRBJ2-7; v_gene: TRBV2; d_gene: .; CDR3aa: CASSLMGGEQYF; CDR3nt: TGTGCCAGCAGCTTGATGGGGGGCGAGCAGTACTTC
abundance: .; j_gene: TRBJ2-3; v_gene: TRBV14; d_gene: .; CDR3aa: CASSQVWGSTDTQYF; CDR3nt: TGTGCCAGCAGCCAGGTCTGGGGGAGCACAGATACGCAGTATTTT
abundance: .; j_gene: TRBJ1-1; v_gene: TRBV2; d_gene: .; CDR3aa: CASRKTGGTEAFF; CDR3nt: TGTGCCAGCAGAAAGACAGGAGGGACTGAAGCTTTCTTT
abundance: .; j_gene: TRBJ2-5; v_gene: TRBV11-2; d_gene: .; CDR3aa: CASSLDLASQETQYF; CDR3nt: TGTGCCAGCAGCTTAGATCTGGCCAGTCAAGAGACCCAGTACTTC
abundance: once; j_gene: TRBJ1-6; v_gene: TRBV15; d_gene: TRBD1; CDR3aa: CATSGGTDNSPLHF; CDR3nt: TGTGCCACCAGTGGAGGGACAGATAATTCACCCCTCCACTTT
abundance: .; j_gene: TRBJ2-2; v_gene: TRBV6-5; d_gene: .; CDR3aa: CASSVQVNTGELFF; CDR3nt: TGTGCCAGCAGTGTACAGGTGAACACCGGGGAGCTGTTTTTT
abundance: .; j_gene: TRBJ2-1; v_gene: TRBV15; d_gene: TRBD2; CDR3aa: CATSRVFTSGSYNEQFF; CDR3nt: TGTGCCACCAGCAGAGTCTTCACTAGCGGTTCCTACAATGAGCAGTTCTTC
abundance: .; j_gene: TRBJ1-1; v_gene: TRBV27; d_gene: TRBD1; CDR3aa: CASSRQGGTEAFF; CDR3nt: TGTGCCAGCAGCCGACAGGGAGGGACTGAAGCTTTCTTT
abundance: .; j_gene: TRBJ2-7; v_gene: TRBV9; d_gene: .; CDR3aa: CASSASSGQPYEQYF; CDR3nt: TGTGCCAGCAGCGCATCGAGCGGGCAGCCCTACGAGCAGTACTTC
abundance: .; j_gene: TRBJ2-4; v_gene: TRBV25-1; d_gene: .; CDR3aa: CASSEYTGLAKNIQYF; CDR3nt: TGTGCCAGCAGTGAATATACGGGGCTAGCCAAAAACATTCAGTACTTC
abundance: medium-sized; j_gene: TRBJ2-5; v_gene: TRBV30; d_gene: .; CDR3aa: CAWRRYSWYQETQYF; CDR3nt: TGTGCCTGGAGACGTTACTCCTGGTACCAAGAGACCCAGTACTTC
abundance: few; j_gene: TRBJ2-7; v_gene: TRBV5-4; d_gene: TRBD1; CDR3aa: CASSLGPQGADSYEQYF; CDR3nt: TGTGCCAGCAGCTTGGGGCCCCAGGGGGCGGATTCCTACGAGCAGTACTTC
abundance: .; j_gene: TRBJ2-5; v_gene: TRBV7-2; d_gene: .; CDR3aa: CASSLGGVRAETQYF; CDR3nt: TGTGCCAGCAGCTTAGGGGGGGTTAGAGCGGAGACCCAGTACTTC
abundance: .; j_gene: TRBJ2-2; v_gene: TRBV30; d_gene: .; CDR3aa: CAWSVSRGNTGELFF; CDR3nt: TGTGCCTGGAGTGTTAGTAGGGGGAACACCGGGGAGCTGTTTTTT
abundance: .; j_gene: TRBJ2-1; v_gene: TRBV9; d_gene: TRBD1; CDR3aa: CASSGTGDPNNEQFF; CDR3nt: TGTGCCAGCAGCGGGACAGGGGACCCCAACAATGAGCAGTTCTTC
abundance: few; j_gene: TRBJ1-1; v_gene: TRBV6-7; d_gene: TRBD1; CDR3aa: CASSYRDRGPTEAFF; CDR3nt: TGTGCCAGCAGTTATCGGGACAGGGGGCCCACTGAAGCTTTCTTT
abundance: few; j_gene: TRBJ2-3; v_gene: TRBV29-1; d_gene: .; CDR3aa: CSSRTLGGTDTQYF; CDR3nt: TGCAGCTCAAGGACACTCGGGGGCACAGATACGCAGTATTTT
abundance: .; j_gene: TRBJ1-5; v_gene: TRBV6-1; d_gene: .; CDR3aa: CASSPWKAGQPQHF; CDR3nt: TGTGCCAGCAGCCCGTGGAAGGCGGGGCAGCCCCAGCATTTT
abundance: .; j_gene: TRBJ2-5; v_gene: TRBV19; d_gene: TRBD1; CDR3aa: CASRWTGQETQYF; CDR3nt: TGTGCCAGTAGATGGACAGGGCAAGAGACCCAGTACTTC
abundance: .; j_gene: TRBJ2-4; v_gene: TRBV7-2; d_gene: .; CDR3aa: CASSLARSPPYF; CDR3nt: TGTGCCAGCAGCTTAGCGCGTTCCCCCCCGTACTTC
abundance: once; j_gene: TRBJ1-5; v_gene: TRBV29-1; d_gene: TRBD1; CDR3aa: CSVGTGDLQPQHF; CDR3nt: TGCAGCGTGGGGACAGGGGATTTGCAGCCCCAGCATTTT
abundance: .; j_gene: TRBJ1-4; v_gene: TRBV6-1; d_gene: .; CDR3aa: CASRAGGIGEKLFF; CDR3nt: TGTGCCAGCAGGGCGGGGGGCATAGGGGAAAAACTGTTTTTT
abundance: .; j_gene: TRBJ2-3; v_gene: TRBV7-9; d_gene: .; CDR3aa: CASSTRGPDTQYF; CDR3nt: TGTGCCAGCAGCACCAGGGGCCCGGATACGCAGTATTTT
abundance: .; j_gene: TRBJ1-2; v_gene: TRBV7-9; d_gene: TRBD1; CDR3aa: CASSPRDSRDGYTF; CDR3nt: TGTGCCAGCAGCCCCCGGGACAGCCGCGATGGCTACACCTTC
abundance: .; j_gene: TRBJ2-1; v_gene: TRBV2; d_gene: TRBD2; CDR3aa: CASSPHVSGITYNEQFF; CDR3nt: TGTGCCAGCAGCCCCCACGTTAGCGGGATTACCTACAATGAGCAGTTCTTC
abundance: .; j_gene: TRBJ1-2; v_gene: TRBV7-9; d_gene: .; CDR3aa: CATQGGYTF; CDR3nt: TGTGCCACCCAGGGCGGCTACACCTTC
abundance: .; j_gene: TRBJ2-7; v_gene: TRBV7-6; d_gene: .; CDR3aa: CASSSQLGEQYF; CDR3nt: TGTGCCAGCAGCTCACAGTTGGGCGAGCAGTACTTC
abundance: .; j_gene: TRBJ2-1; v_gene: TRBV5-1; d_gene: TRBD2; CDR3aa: CASTYSGEGEQFF; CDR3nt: TGCGCCAGCACCTACTCGGGGGAGGGGGAGCAGTTCTTC